A selection of T cell receptor beta chains follows, all from one sample in a study of blood T cell repertoires in COVID-19. Some clones are missing from TCRdb's copy, which holds only in-frame ones; the method was immunoSEQ multiplex PCR. The sample shows over 150,000 clones, 85% to 95% of them seen only once. The sequenced material came from peripheral blood. These TCRs come from a man in his fifties with acute or convalescent COVID-19. CDR3s include the opening cysteine and the closing phenylalanine or tryptophan. A D gene is named only where the DNA matches it firmly. Where a row states a size, it is once, few, many or the class of an expanded clone; other rows omit it.

v_call	d_call	clone_size	j_call	cdr3_aa	cdr3_nt
TRBV5-1	NA	NA	TRBJ1-5	CASSLGGQNQPQHF	TGCGCCAGCAGCTTAGGAGGGCAGAATCAGCCCCAGCATTTT
TRBV7-8	NA	NA	TRBJ1-5	CASSVTGFYSNQPQHF	TGTGCCAGCAGCGTCACAGGGTTTTATAGCAATCAGCCCCAGCATTTT
TRBV2	TRBD2	NA	TRBJ2-1	CASSEAGASGGRQFF	TGTGCCAGCAGTGAAGCTGGGGCTAGCGGGGGGCGGCAGTTCTTC
TRBV6-2/TRBV6-3	TRBD2	NA	TRBJ2-1	CASSSGLAVNEQFF	TGTGCCAGCAGCTCGGGACTAGCGGTCAATGAGCAGTTCTTC
TRBV3-1/TRBV3-2	NA	NA	TRBJ1-6	CASSRQDNSPLHF	TGTGCCAGCAGCAGACAAGATAATTCACCCCTCCACTTT
TRBV28	NA	NA	TRBJ1-1	CASSFQRNLNTEAFF	TGTGCCAGCAGTTTCCAGCGCAACTTGAACACTGAAGCTTTCTTT
TRBV2	TRBD2	NA	TRBJ2-3	CARRTSGYTDTQYF	TGTGCCAGAAGGACTAGCGGGTACACAGATACGCAGTATTTT
TRBV5-6	NA	NA	TRBJ2-3	CASSLYITDTQYF	TGTGCCAGCAGCTTGTATATCACAGATACGCAGTATTTT
TRBV11-2	NA	NA	TRBJ1-5	CASSPGGASRNQPQHF	TGTGCCAGCAGCCCCGGGGGGGCCAGCCGCAATCAGCCCCAGCATTTT
TRBV10-3	NA	NA	TRBJ2-2	CAIRTGRNTGELFF	TGTGCCATCAGGACAGGCCGGAACACCGGGGAGCTGTTTTTT
TRBV5-6	TRBD2	NA	TRBJ2-5	CASSLRRGGQETQYF	TGTGCCAGCAGCTTGCGGCGGGGGGGCCAAGAGACCCAGTACTTC
TRBV27	NA	NA	TRBJ1-2	CASSPGQPVRGYTF	TGTGCCAGCAGTCCGGGACAACCGGTCCGGGGCTACACCTTC
TRBV4-3	TRBD1	NA	TRBJ1-4	CASSPTGTGGKYNEKLFF	TGCGCCAGCAGCCCAACCGGGACAGGGGGCAAGTATAATGAAAAACTGTTTTTT
TRBV12-3/TRBV12-4	NA	NA	TRBJ1-2	CASSRQEGYGYTF	TGTGCCAGCAGCCGACAGGAAGGTTATGGCTACACCTTC
TRBV3-1/TRBV3-2	NA	NA	TRBJ1-2	CASSQGGQTYGYTF	TGTGCCAGCAGCCAAGGTGGACAGACATATGGCTACACCTTC
TRBV4-1	TRBD2	NA	TRBJ2-3	CASGLADGDTQYF	TGCGCCAGCGGACTAGCGGACGGGGATACGCAGTATTTT
TRBV6-5	TRBD1	NA	TRBJ2-7	CASRVGQGAYEQYF	TGTGCCAGCAGAGTAGGACAGGGGGCCTACGAGCAGTACTTC
TRBV3-1/TRBV3-2	TRBD2	NA	TRBJ2-3	CASSQASSGRIPDTQYF	TGTGCCAGCAGCCAAGCTTCTAGCGGGAGAATCCCAGATACGCAGTATTTT
TRBV6-6	TRBD1	NA	TRBJ1-2	CASTNGQGRNYGYTF	TGTGCCAGCACTAACGGACAGGGGAGAAACTATGGCTACACCTTC
TRBV4-2	TRBD1	NA	TRBJ1-3	CASSQDLGTGSGNTIYF	TGTGCCAGCAGCCAAGATTTAGGGACAGGCTCTGGAAACACCATATATTTT
TRBV14	TRBD2	few	TRBJ2-2	CASQLAVNTGELFF	TGTGCCAGCCAACTAGCGGTAAACACCGGGGAGCTGTTTTTT
TRBV6-6	TRBD2	NA	TRBJ2-3	CASSYPSGSTDTQYF	TGTGCCAGCAGTTACCCTAGCGGAAGCACAGATACGCAGTATTTT
TRBV7-8	NA	once	TRBJ1-5	CASSLRRREGNQPQHF	TGTGCCAGCAGCTTACGTCGCAGGGAGGGCAATCAGCCCCAGCATTTT
TRBV28	NA	once	TRBJ2-1	CASSALGQGWHNEQFF	TGTGCCAGCAGCGCCCTTGGGCAGGGGTGGCACAATGAGCAGTTCTTC
TRBV11-3	NA	NA	TRBJ2-3	CASSPSGETDTQYF	TGTGCCAGCAGCCCAAGCGGTGAAACAGATACGCAGTATTTT
TRBV6-1	TRBD1	NA	TRBJ1-1	CASRLGTGNTEAFF	TGTGCCAGCAGACTCGGGACAGGGAACACTGAAGCTTTCTTT
TRBV28	NA	NA	TRBJ2-3	CASNGELLDTQYF	TGTGCCAGCAACGGGGAGTTATTGGATACGCAGTATTTT
TRBV29-1	NA	once	TRBJ1-1	CSVYEALNTEAFF	TGCAGCGTCTACGAGGCACTGAACACTGAAGCTTTCTTT
TRBV19	NA	NA	TRBJ2-5	CASSIESRQETQYF	TGTGCCAGTAGTATAGAGAGCAGGCAAGAGACCCAGTACTTC
TRBV27	TRBD2	NA	TRBJ2-4	CASSPSTSGRAKAKNIQYF	TGTGCCAGCAGTCCGTCGACTAGCGGGAGGGCAAAAGCCAAAAACATTCAGTACTTC
TRBV10-3	NA	NA	TRBJ2-7	CAISEEEYEQYF	TGTGCCATCAGTGAAGAGGAGTACGAGCAGTACTTC
TRBV28	NA	NA	TRBJ1-5	CASSLGQNQPQHF	TGTGCCAGCAGTTTAGGACAGAATCAGCCCCAGCATTTT